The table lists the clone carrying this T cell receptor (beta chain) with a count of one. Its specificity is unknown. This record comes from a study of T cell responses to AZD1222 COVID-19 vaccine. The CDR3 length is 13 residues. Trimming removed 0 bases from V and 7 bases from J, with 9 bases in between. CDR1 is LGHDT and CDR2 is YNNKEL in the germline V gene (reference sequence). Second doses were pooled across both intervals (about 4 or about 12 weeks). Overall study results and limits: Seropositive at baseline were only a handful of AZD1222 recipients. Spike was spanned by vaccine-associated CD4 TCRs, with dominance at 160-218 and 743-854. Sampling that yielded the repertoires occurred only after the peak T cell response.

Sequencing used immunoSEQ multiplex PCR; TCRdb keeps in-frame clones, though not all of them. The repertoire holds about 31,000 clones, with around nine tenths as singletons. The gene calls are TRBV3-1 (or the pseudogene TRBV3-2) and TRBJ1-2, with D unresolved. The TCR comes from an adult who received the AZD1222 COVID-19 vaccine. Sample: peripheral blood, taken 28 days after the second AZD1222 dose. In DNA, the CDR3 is TGTGCCAGCAGCCAAGATATGGTTAGTGGCTACACCTTC. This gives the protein CASSQDMVSGYTF.